The 10 T cell receptor beta chains listed next were all sequenced from one sample in a study of regulatory T cells in long-lasting Graves disease. Combining iRepertoire HTBI primers with Arm-PCR of CDR3 regions, the authors built TCR beta libraries. Each CDR3 protein gets one entry after TCRdb re-called the multiplex PCR reads with MiXCR. In the table there are approximately 210,000 distinct CDR3 sequences, 15% to 20% of which are singletons. Documented time point: newly diagnosed GD, antithyroid drugs for less than 3 months. Generation of the TCR library employed RNA extracted from PBMCs. The input for sequencing was peripheral blood mononuclear cells (PBMCs), taken at new diagnosis, from a patient treated with antithyroid drugs. The receptors stem from a female donor with Graves disease.

This clonotype was detected a few times. The V and J genes are TRBV19 and TRBJ1-1; D is undetermined. Germline-derived CDR1 and CDR2 are LNHDA and SQIVND (reference sequence). Trimming removed 7 bases from V and 2 bases from J, with 20 bases in between. CDR3 size: 16 residues. CDR3 in amino acids: CASIGSRRLGNTEAFF. The CDR3, as DNA: TGTGCCAGTATCGGTTCCCGGCGCCTAGGCAACACTGAAGCTTTCTTT.

There are many counts of this clonotype. J is TRBJ2-3 and V is TRBV28; TRBD1 is a possible D gene (6 bases). The CDR3 has 14 residues. The ends were cut back, 7 bases at V and 2 bases at J, with 13 bases in the middle. CDR1 is MDHEN and CDR2 is SYDVKM in the germline V gene. CDR3 in DNA: TGTGCCAGCAAGAATAACAGGGACACAGATACGCAGTATTTT. Protein sequence: CASKNNRDTDTQYF.

In this sample, this clonotype turned up once. Given a much more abundant clone one base away, this may be a read error. The genes are TRBV12-5 and TRBJ2-2; D is possibly TRBD2 (5 bases). CDR1 is LGHNT and CDR2 is FRNRAP in the germline V gene. The CDR3 length is 16 residues. V was trimmed by 3 bases and J by 1 base, leaving 12 bases between them. The CDR3 bases are TGTGCTAGTGGTTTTCTACTAGTGGGGAACACCGGGGAGCTGTTTTTT. As protein: CASGFLLVGNTGELFF.

The chain is built from TRBV20-1 and TRBJ2-7, with D possibly being TRBD1 (5 bases). V was cut by 6 bases and J by 0 bases, with 12 bases left in between. Germline V gives CDR1 DFQATT, CDR2 SNEGSKA (reference sequence). This CDR3 has 13 residues. The CDR3 sequence is CSAPTAFSYEQYF. CDR3 in DNA: TGCAGTGCCCCGACAGCCTTCTCCTACGAGCAGTACTTC.

This clonotype was seen ten or more times. V and J are TRBV2 and TRBJ1-2, with D hard to call. V gave up 5 bases and J gave up 13 bases, with 11 bases separating them. The CDR3 length is 10 residues. From germline, CDR1 is SNHLY and CDR2 FYNNEI. The CDR3 sequence: CASSLRGSTF. The DNA for the CDR3 is TGTGCCAGCAGTCTTAGAGGGAGCACCTTC. The complete variable domain, with remaining parts taken from reference TRBV2 and TRBJ1-2, reads EPEVTQTPSHQVTQMGQEVILRCVPISNHLYFYWYRQILGQKVEFLVSFYNNEISEKSEIFDDQFSVERPDGSNFTLKIRSTKLEDSAMYFCASSLRGSTFGSGTRLTVV.

V is TRBV6-4 and J is TRBJ2-6; tentative D call: TRBD2 (5 bases). Germline V lookup: CDR1 MRHNA, CDR2 SNTAGT. V was clipped by 3 bases and J by 3 bases, with 9 bases between them. This CDR3 spans 15 amino acids. The CDR3 DNA sequence: TGTGCCAGCAGTGAGCCGGGAAGTGGGGCCAACGTCCTGACTTTC. Translating gives CASSEPGSGANVLTF.

Remarks on this clonotype: A single base is all that separates this from a far larger clone, so a read error is likely. V and J are TRBV10-3 and TRBJ2-1; D uncertain. The CDR3 has 14 residues. Per germline, CDR1 ENHRY and CDR2 SYGVKD. V was shortened by 3 bases and J by 1 base, with 7 bases between the two germline ends. CDR3 in amino acids: CAISEPQSYNEQFF. The CDR3 bases are TGTGCCATCAGTGAACCCCAGTCCTACAATGAGCAGTTCTTC.

This clonotype was recorded a few times. This chain joins TRBV6-2 or TRBV6-3 and TRBJ2-7, with D possibly TRBD2 on 5 matching bases. The CDR3 sequence is 12 residues long. Germline V lookup: CDR1 MNHEY, CDR2 SVGEGT. Trimming pared 5 bases from V and 3 bases from J, leaving 8 bases between. CDR3 sequence (DNA): TGTGCCAGCAGTATAAGCGGCTACGAGCAGTACTTC. Translation gives CASSISGYEQYF.

The chain recombines TRBV3-1 with TRBJ1-5; D call uncertain. CDR3 length equals 12 residues. Germline V gives CDR1 LGHDT, CDR2 YNNKEL (reference sequence). The ends were cut back, 0 bases at V and 10 bases at J, with 7 bases in the middle. The CDR3 region is CASSQEVGPQHF. CDR3 in DNA: TGTGCCAGCAGCCAAGAGGTGGGACCCCAGCATTTT.

Comment on this clonotype: At one of its ends the junction is not consistent with the germline gene, which may arise from a read error. This sequence joins TRBV2 and TRBJ2-7; D is undetermined. Per germline, CDR1 SNHLY and CDR2 FYNNEI. This CDR3 has 12 amino acids. The CDR3: CASSENIGEQCF. The CDR3 DNA sequence: TGTGCCAGCAGTGAGAACATCGGCGAGCAGTGCTTC.